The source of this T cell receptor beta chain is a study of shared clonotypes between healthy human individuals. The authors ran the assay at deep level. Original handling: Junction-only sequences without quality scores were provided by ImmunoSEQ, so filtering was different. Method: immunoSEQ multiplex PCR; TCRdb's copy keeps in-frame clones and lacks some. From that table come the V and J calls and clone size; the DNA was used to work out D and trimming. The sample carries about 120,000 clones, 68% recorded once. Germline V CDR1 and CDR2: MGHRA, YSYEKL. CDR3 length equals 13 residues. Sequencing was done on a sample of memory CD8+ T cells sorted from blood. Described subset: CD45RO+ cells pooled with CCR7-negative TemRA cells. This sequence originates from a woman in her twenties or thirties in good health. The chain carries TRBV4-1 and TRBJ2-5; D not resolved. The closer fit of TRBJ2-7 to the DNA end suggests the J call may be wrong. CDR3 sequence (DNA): TGCGCCAGCAGCCAAGGACTCGGGTACGAGCAGTACTTC. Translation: CASSQGLGYEQYF.